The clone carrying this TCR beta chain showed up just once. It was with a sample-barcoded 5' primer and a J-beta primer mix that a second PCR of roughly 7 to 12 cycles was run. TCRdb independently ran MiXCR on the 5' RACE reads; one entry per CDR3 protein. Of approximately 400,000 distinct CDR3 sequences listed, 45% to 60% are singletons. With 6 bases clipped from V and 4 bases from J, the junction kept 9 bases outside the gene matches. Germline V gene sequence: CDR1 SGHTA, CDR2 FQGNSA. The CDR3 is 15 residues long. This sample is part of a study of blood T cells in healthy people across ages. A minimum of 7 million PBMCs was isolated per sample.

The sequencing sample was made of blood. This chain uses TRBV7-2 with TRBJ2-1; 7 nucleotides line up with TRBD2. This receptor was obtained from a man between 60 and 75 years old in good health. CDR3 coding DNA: TGTGCCAGCAGTCTGGTAGCTAGCGGTTACAATGAGCAGTTCTTC. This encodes CASSLVASGYNEQFF.